This T cell receptor beta chain is drawn from a study of blood T cell repertoires in COVID-19. Original analysis: By means of reference gene primer amplification, nucleated cell counts were estimated. Sequenced by immunoSEQ multiplex PCR; TCRdb stores in-frame clones only, minus some. For V, J and clone size, that table is used; D and trimming come from the DNA. The sample yields more than 95,000 clones, roughly 80% seen once. Germline CDR1 is LNHNV and CDR2 is YYDKDF (reference sequence). The CDR3 extends over 15 amino acids. Trimming removed 3 bases at V and 1 base at J, with 11 bases between. J is TRBJ2-3 and V is TRBV15; D is perhaps TRBD2 (5 bases). The receptor's source is a man in his fifties with acute or convalescent COVID-19. The sample was peripheral blood. In DNA, the CDR3 is TGTGCCACCAGCAGGGCTCGGGGTGGCACAGATACGCAGTATTTT. Its translation is CATSRARGGTDTQYF.